This T cell receptor beta chain was obtained from a study of T cell responses to AZD1222 COVID-19 vaccine. Regarding the study as a whole: Reportedly, nearly half of unique spike TCRs recognized epitopes outside B.1.351/B.1.1.7 mutations. Distributed over spike, vaccine-associated CD4 TCRs predominated at 160-218 and 743-854. Only after the peak T cell response were repertoires sampled.

Some clones are missing from TCRdb's copy, which holds only in-frame ones; the method was immunoSEQ multiplex PCR. In the table there are more than 95,000 clones, more than 80% of which are singletons. Notes on this clone: Its antigen remains unidentified.

The CDR3 is made up of 13 amino acids. The germline V gene encodes CDR1 SNHLY and CDR2 FYNNEI. V was shortened by 6 bases and J by 9 bases, with 12 bases between the two germline ends. Here the sequenced sample was peripheral blood, taken on day 0 of AZD1222 vaccination. The clonotype was recovered from an adult in good health. This chain uses TRBV2 with TRBJ1-6; D perhaps matches TRBD1 (5 bases). CDR3 coding DNA: TGTGCCAGCAGGGCAGGGTCAGTTTCACCCCTCCACTTT. It is translated as CASRAGSVSPLHF.